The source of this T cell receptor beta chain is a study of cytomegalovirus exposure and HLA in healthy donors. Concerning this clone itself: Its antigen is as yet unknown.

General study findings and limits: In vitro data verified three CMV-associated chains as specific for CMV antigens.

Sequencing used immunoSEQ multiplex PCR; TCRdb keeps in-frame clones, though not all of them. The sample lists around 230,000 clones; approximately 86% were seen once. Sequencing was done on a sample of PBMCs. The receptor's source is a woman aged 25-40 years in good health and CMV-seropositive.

The CDR3 nucleotides read TGTGCCAGCAGTTTATCCTCAGGGATCTATGGCTACACCTTC. This codes for CASSLSSGIYGYTF. The chain has TRBV27 and TRBJ1-2; D is perhaps TRBD1 (5 bases). CDR3 length: 14 residues. The ends were cut back, 0 bases at V and 4 bases at J, with 9 bases in the middle. Germline V lookup: CDR1 MNHEY, CDR2 SMNVEV (reference sequence).